This record looks at one TCR beta chain sequence and its context. What it recognizes is unknown. These data belong to a study of cytomegalovirus exposure and HLA in healthy donors. The CDR3 has 13 residues. V dropped 3 bases and J dropped 4 bases, with 7 bases sitting between them. The germline gives CDR1 LNHNV, CDR2 YYDKDF (reference sequence). PCR amplification relied on 60 Vbeta primers (plus 13 Jbeta primers). The assay was immunoSEQ multiplex PCR, and TCRdb's table has in-frame clones only and misses some. Among 150,000 to 200,000 clones listed, 75% to 80% were seen once. General study points: Earlier analysis looked at TCR beta V segments, and most were productive about 90% or about 30% of the time. A later analysis showed that HLA-associated TCR beta chains had undergone more clonal expansion than equally common others.

This receptor was identified in a female donor in good health and CMV-seronegative. The sample taken for sequencing was PBMCs. The genes are TRBV15 and TRBJ1-3; D is unresolved. The CDR3 bases are TGTGCCACCAGCAGGGAGATCGGAAACACCATATATTTT. This codes for CATSREIGNTIYF.